This T cell receptor beta chain was retrieved from a study of shared clonotypes between healthy human individuals. There are 16 residues in the CDR3. The J segment lost 5 bases and the V segment lost 5 bases, leaving 6 bases of the junction unmatched. CDR1 SEHNR and CDR2 FQNEAQ come from the germline V gene (reference sequence). Study-level points and caveats: Read depth was anticipated to influence clonotype sharing among donors. A generally larger estimated richness was seen in naive subsets than in memory subsets.

Terminally differentiated effector memory CD45RA+ cells were excluded from the naive CD8 cells, which were CD45RO-negative and positively selected for CCR7. Per the study methods: Junction-only sequences without quality scores came from ImmunoSEQ, so filtering differed. Assay used: immunoSEQ multiplex PCR; TCRdb lists only in-frame clones, some missing. The D gene and trimming were derived from the DNA, and the V and J assignments and clone size from that table. The sample lists some 2,000,000 clones; over 85% were seen once. Details on this clone: The antigen is not known.

The chain combines TRBV7-9 with TRBJ2-2, with TRBD1 matching 12 bases. The receptor was derived from a man aged 18 to 30 in good health. What was sequenced was naive CD8+ T cells sorted from blood. Here the CDR3 reads CASSRRDRGQTGELFF. CDR3 DNA: TGTGCCAGCAGCCGCCGGGACAGGGGGCAGACCGGGGAGCTGTTTTTT.